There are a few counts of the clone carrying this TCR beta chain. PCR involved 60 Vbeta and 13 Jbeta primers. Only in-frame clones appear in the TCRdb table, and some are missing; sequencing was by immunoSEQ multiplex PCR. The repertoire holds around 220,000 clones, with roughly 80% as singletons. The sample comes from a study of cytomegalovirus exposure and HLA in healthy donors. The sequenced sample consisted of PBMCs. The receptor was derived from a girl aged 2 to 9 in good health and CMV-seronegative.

DNA of the CDR3: TGTGCCAGCAGCTTAGAGGGCTGGGGAGGGGAAAAACTGTTTTTT. It yields the protein CASSLEGWGGEKLFF. The rearrangement joins TRBV7-8 to TRBJ1-4, with no clear D. Trimming took 1 base from V and 8 from J, leaving 14 bases between them. The CDR3 is made up of 15 amino acids. Looked up from germline, CDR1 is SGHVS and CDR2 is FQNEAQ.